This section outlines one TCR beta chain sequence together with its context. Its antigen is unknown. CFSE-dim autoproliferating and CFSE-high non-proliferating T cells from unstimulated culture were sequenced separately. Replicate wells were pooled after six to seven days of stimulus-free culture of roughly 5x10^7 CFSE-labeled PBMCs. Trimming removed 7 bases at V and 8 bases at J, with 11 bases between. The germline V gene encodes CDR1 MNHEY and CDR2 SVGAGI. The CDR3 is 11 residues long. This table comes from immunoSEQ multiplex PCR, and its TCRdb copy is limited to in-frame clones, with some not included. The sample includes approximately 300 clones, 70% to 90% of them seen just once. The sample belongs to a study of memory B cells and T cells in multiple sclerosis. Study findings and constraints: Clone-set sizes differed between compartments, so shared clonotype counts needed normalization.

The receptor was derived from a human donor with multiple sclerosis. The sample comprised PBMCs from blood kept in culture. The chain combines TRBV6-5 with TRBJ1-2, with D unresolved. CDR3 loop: CASNSVGGYTF. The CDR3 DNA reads TGTGCCAGCAACTCCGTCGGGGGCTACACCTTC.